The 24 T cell receptor beta chains listed next were all sequenced from one sample in a study of cytotoxic CD8 clonotypes in ibrutinib-treated CLL. Clones were read by immunoSEQ multiplex PCR, and TCRdb kept only the in-frame ones, dropping some. Among around 150,000 clones listed, over 75% were seen once. Sequencing was performed on PBMCs, taken after 36 months of ibrutinib treatment. These receptors were taken from a human donor with chronic lymphocytic leukemia.

The chain links TRBV7-9 to TRBJ2-5; the D gene could be TRBD1 or TRBD2 (7 bases each). Trimming cost V 5 bases and J 1 base, with 11 bases left between them. Germline V lookup: CDR1 SEHNR, CDR2 FQNEAQ (reference sequence). The CDR3 length is 14 residues. The CDR3 region is CASSTRGGQETQYF. CDR3 in DNA: TGTGCCAGCAGCACCAGGGGGGGCCAAGAGACCCAGTACTTC.

This clone was counted once. This chain joins TRBV4-1 and TRBJ2-5; 12 bases are a match to TRBD1. In germline, CDR1 is MGHRA, CDR2 YSYEKL. The CDR3 is 17 amino acids. Germline trimming cut 4 bases from V and 5 bases from J; bases unmatched to any gene: 11. As DNA, the CDR3 is TGCGCCAGCAGCCGAGGGACAGGGGGCTTGATTGGGGAGACCCAGTACTTC. It encodes CASSRGTGGLIGETQYF.

Regarding this clone: Other DNA sequences in this specimen translate into the identical CDR3. This chain uses TRBV7-2 with TRBJ2-2, with 8 bases lining up with TRBD1. This CDR3 contains 15 residues. V was pared by 5 bases and J by 5 bases, with 7 bases of the junction left unmatched. CDR1 and CDR2 (germline): SGHTA, FQGNSA. For the CDR3, the DNA is TGTGCCAGCAGCAAAACAGGGGGTGTTACCGGGGAGCTGTTTTTT. Translation: CASSKTGGVTGELFF.

For the CDR3, the DNA is TGTGCCAGCAGCAAGGACCCTGGAAACACCATATATTTT. Its protein is CASSKDPGNTIYF. The genes are TRBV21-1 and TRBJ1-3. TRBV21-1 is shown as a pseudogene. The CDR3 consists of 13 residues.

The chain has TRBV27 and TRBJ1-1; maybe TRBD1 (5 bases). This CDR3 contains 13 residues. V lost 2 bases, J lost 4 bases, and 8 bases lay in between. The germline V gene has CDR1 MNHEY and CDR2 SMNVEV (reference sequence). The CDR3 bases are TGTGCCAGCAGTTTAGCAGGGACCACTGAAGCTTTCTTT. It translates to CASSLAGTTEAFF.

This chain links TRBV5-6 with TRBJ1-3; maybe TRBD1 (5 bases). V was trimmed by 3 bases and J by 2 bases, leaving 18 bases between them. Germline-derived CDR1 and CDR2 are SGHDT and YYEEEE. The CDR3 covers 17 residues. The CDR3 loop reads CASSSLPGSLPGNTIYF. The CDR3 coding sequence is TGTGCCAGCAGCTCCCTGCCAGGGTCTTTGCCTGGAAACACCATATATTTT.

This clone was seen only a few times. V and J are TRBV4-1 and TRBJ1-2, with D perhaps TRBD1 (6 bases). V lost 2 bases to trimming and J lost 1 base, with 14 bases between them. The CDR3 spans 16 residues. Germline-derived CDR1 and CDR2 are MGHRA and YSYEKL. CDR3 sequence: CASSQRTGSLNYGYTF. The DNA for the CDR3 is TGCGCCAGCAGCCAACGAACAGGGTCTCTTAACTATGGCTACACCTTC.

The chain uses TRBV7-9 and TRBJ2-3; TRBD2 aligns across 10 bases. The junction had 4 bases not matched to a gene; V was cut back by 2 bases and J by 2 bases. The CDR3 extends over 16 amino acids. Germline lookup yields CDR1 SEHNR and CDR2 FQNEAQ (reference sequence). The CDR3 nucleotides read TGTGCCAGCAGCTTACAACTAGCGGGGATCACAGATACGCAGTATTTT. Translating it yields CASSLQLAGITDTQYF. Drawing the rest from reference TRBV7-9 and TRBJ2-3, the complete variable domain is DTGVSQNPRHKITKRGQNVTFRCDPISEHNRLYWYRQTLGQGPEFLTYFQNEAQLEKSRLLSDRFSAERPKGSFSTLEIQRTEQGDSAMYLCASSLQLAGITDTQYFGPGTRLTVL.

The chain couples TRBV5-4 to TRBJ2-3; D not resolved. This CDR3 has 14 amino acids. Trimming stripped 0 bases from V and 2 bases from J, with 7 bases between. From germline, CDR1 is SGHNT and CDR2 YYREEE (reference sequence). The CDR3 sequence: CASSLGSNTDTQYF. The CDR3 DNA reads TGTGCCAGCAGCTTGGGTTCGAACACAGATACGCAGTATTTT.

This clone was counted a few times. Compared with germline, one end of the junction differs, possibly owing to a read error. The chain combines TRBV18 with TRBJ2-1; 7 bases map to TRBD1. Germline CDR1 and CDR2: KGHSH and LQKENI. This CDR3 contains 14 residues. CDR3: CASSPTGPTPIDVF. The CDR3, as DNA: TGTGCCAGCTCCCCGACAGGGCCTACACCCATCGACGTCTTC.

The chain employs TRBV28 and TRBJ2-6; 9 bases map to TRBD1. This CDR3 region has 19 residues. V shed 6 bases, J shed 2 bases, and the junction held 14 bases outside the gene matches. Germline values: CDR1 MDHEN, CDR2 SYDVKM. CDR3 nucleotide sequence: TGTGCCAGCAGGTCACCCCCGGGACAGGGTTATGCTGGGGCCAACGTCCTGACTTTC. Protein: CASRSPPGQGYAGANVLTF.

CDR3 loop: CASSLTQSPYTF. The DNA of the CDR3 is TGTGCCAGCAGTTTAACCCAATCGCCCTACACCTTC. The gene calls are TRBV28 and TRBJ1-2; D is ambiguous. V lost 2 bases to trimming and J lost 10 bases, with 11 bases between them. The germline V gene has CDR1 MDHEN and CDR2 SYDVKM. CDR3 length: 12 amino acids.

This chain uses TRBV10-3 with TRBJ1-5; 8 bases map to TRBD1. The CDR3 is made up of 14 amino acids. Germline CDR1 reads ENHRY; CDR2 reads SYGVKD. V shed 6 bases, J shed 6 bases, and the junction held 7 bases outside the gene matches. DNA for the CDR3: TGTGCCATCAGGGACAGGGACGGGAGTCAGCCCCAGCATTTT. Residues: CAIRDRDGSQPQHF.

In its sample, this clone was seen a few times. In DNA, the CDR3 is TGTGCCAGCAGTTACGGGCTGATAAATTCACCCCTCCACTTT. It is translated as CASSYGLINSPLHF. The chain couples TRBV6-5 to TRBJ1-6; no reliable D call. The germline V gene has CDR1 MNHEY and CDR2 SVGAGI. The CDR3 is made up of 14 amino acids. Between the trimmed V and J ends, which lost 2 bases and 7 bases, there was a span of 9 bases.

The J gene is TRBJ1-5, the V gene TRBV19, with 9 bases matching TRBD1. The CDR3 consists of 16 residues. V lost 3 bases to trimming and J lost 3 bases; unmatched junction nucleotides: 6. Per the germline V gene, CDR1 is LNHDA and CDR2 is SQIVND (reference sequence). The CDR3 region has the DNA TGTGCCAGTAGTATTGTGACAGGGGGGAACAATCAGCCCCAGCATTTT. Its translation: CASSIVTGGNNQPQHF.

The rearrangement links TRBV19 to TRBJ2-2; no clear D gene. Trimming left V 5 bases short and J 4 bases short, with 8 bases between. Germline loops: CDR1 LNHDA, CDR2 SQIVND (reference sequence). CDR3 length equals 13 residues. CDR3 sequence: CASSPHFTGELFF. The DNA of the CDR3 is TGTGCCAGTAGTCCCCATTTCACCGGGGAGCTGTTTTTT.

V is TRBV27 and J is TRBJ1-2; D is ambiguous. Germline V gene lookup returns CDR1 MNHEY and CDR2 SMNVEV (reference sequence). Trimming left V 4 bases short and J 7 bases short, with 16 bases between. The length of the CDR3 is 14 residues. The CDR3 sequence is CASSSVDGAIGYTF. Written as DNA, the CDR3 is TGTGCCAGCAGTTCGGTTGACGGTGCTATTGGCTACACCTTC.

The CDR3 spells CASSETGESNQPQHF. The CDR3 bases are TGTGCCAGCAGCGAGACAGGGGAGAGCAATCAGCCCCAGCATTTT. V and J are TRBV7-9 and TRBJ1-5; 8 bases are shared with TRBD1. Germline CDR1 reads SEHNR; CDR2 reads FQNEAQ (reference sequence). After removal of 5 bases from V and 1 base from J, the junction contained 4 bases not matched to a gene. This CDR3 has 15 residues.

This clone was picked up a small number of times. This sample includes further DNA sequences coding for the same CDR3. The chain is built from TRBV6-5 and TRBJ1-6; 9 bases agree with TRBD1. Per the germline V gene, CDR1 is MNHEY and CDR2 is SVGAGI. The CDR3 loop spans 16 amino acids. The V gene end was trimmed by 0 bases and the J gene end by 5 bases; junction bases not matched to a gene: 2. This chain's CDR3 is CASSYSDRGNNSPLHF. CDR3 coding DNA: TGTGCCAGCAGTTACTCGGACAGGGGTAATAATTCACCCCTCCACTTT.

This rearrangement joins TRBV6-1 to TRBJ1-2; tentatively, D is TRBD1 (5 bases). Trimming cost V 6 bases and J 8 bases, with 10 bases left between them. This CDR3 comprises 11 residues. Germline CDR1 is MNHNS and CDR2 is SASEGT. The CDR3: CASSLGVGYTF. The CDR3 region has the DNA TGTGCCAGCAGCCTAGGGGTAGGCTACACCTTC.

The sample holds a few counts of this clone. The rearrangement uses TRBV25-1 and TRBJ2-1; 12 positions agree with TRBD1. CDR1 is MGHDK, CDR2 SYGVNS, per germline. Losses at the gene ends were 4 bases for V and 8 bases for J; bases not matched to a gene: 9. The CDR3 has 16 amino acids. The CDR3 sequence: CASSARDRGHRDEQFF. CDR3 coding DNA: TGTGCCAGCAGTGCCCGGGACAGGGGGCATCGTGATGAGCAGTTCTTC.

The chain is built from TRBV6-1 and TRBJ2-7; D uncertain. The CDR3 runs to 13 residues. The germline V and J ends were trimmed by 7 bases and 4 bases, with 14 bases remaining between them. CDR1 and CDR2 (germline): MNHNS, SASEGT. CDR3 bases: TGTGCCAGCACTAACTTAAATCGATACGAGCAGTACTTC. It yields the protein CASTNLNRYEQYF.

This clone occurred a few times. Here the CDR3 reads CASSLPYNEQFF. The CDR3 region has the DNA TGTGCCAGCAGCCTCCCCTACAATGAGCAGTTCTTC. The chain links TRBV6-6 to TRBJ2-1; D ambiguous. This CDR3 spans 12 amino acids. The V gene's germline CDR1 is MNHNY and CDR2 SVGAGI (reference sequence). Trimming stripped 6 bases from V and 2 bases from J, with 5 bases between.

V gene TRBV5-1 combines with J gene TRBJ1-3, with 7 positions matching TRBD1. The J segment lost 0 bases and the V segment lost 5 bases, leaving 8 bases of the junction unmatched. This CDR3 has 16 amino acids. The germline V gene has CDR1 SGHRS and CDR2 YFSETQ. DNA for the CDR3: TGCGCCAGCAGTTATACTACAGGGGACTCTGGAAACACCATATATTTT. It codes for CASSYTTGDSGNTIYF.